This section outlines one TCR beta chain sequence together with its context. Its antigen is not identified. Germline V CDR1 and CDR2: MNHEY, SMNVEV (reference sequence). J was trimmed by 7 bases and V by 6 bases; bases with no gene match: 2. There are 14 residues in the CDR3. This record belongs to a study of cytomegalovirus exposure and HLA in healthy donors. Study-level points and caveats: Later on, an analysis showed TCR association rates differing by HLA locus, with DRB1 the most and HLA-C the fewest. What a later analysis reportedly showed was that an Asian-associated ancestry cluster had fewer N-insertions than the approximately 720-donor mean. An assumption of roughly uniform sequencing depth across donors underlay the presence/absence analyses.

The primer mix had 60 Vbeta and 13 Jbeta primers. TCRdb keeps only in-frame clones here, not all; method: immunoSEQ multiplex PCR. Of hundreds of thousands of clones listed, 72% are singletons. Sequencing used PBMCs. This TCR was recovered from a female donor in good health and CMV-seronegative. This chain joins TRBV27 and TRBJ2-1; 14 bases are shared with TRBD2. CDR3 sequence reads: CASSGLAGGNEQFF. The CDR3 DNA reads as TGTGCCAGCAGCGGACTAGCGGGAGGTAATGAGCAGTTCTTC.